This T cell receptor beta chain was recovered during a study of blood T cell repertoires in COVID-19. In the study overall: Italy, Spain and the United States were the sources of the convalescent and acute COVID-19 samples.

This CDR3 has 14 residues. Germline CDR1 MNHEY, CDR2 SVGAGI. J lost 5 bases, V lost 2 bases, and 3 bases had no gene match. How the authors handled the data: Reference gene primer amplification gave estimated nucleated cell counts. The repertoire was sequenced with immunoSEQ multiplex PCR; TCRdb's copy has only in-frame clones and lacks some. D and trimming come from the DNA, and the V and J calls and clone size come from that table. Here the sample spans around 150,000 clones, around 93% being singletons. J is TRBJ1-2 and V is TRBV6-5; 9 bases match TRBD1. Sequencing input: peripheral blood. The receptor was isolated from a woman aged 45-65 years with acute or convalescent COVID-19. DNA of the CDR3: TGTGCCAGCAGTTACGGGACAGGGAGTTATGGCTACACCTTC. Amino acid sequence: CASSYGTGSYGYTF.